The rows below give T cell receptor beta chains drawn from one sample of a study of T-cell reconstitution after alpha-beta-depleted transplantation in children. TCRdb reprocessed the PCR reads via MiXCR and lists one record per CDR3 protein. The profile shows about 980,000 distinct CDR3 sequences, roughly 29% of them singletons. Source: PBMCs, mostly from graft donor cells, taken 360 days after TCRalphabeta/CD19-depleted stem cell transplant. The origin of the receptors is a boy under three years old who had a stem cell transplant for SCID, so the T cells may come from the graft donor. CDR3s include the opening cysteine and the closing phenylalanine or tryptophan.

CDR3 length	V gene	J gene	CDR3 protein
16	TRBV7-8	TRBJ2-3	CASSPLTGEGTDTQYF
16	TRBV9	TRBJ2-1	CASSAHPSGGGNEQFF
14	TRBV12-3/TRBV12-4	TRBJ1-1	CASTPGLRNTEAFF
15	TRBV4-3	TRBJ2-1	CASSHSGFNDNEQFF
13	TRBV20-1	TRBJ2-3	CSATTGEADTQYF
16	TRBV7-9	TRBJ1-2	CASSLPQTAFNYGYTF
13	TRBV12-3/TRBV12-4	TRBJ2-5	CASSFWVGATQYF
12	TRBV10-3	TRBJ2-3	CATRGSTDTQYF
16	TRBV4-1	TRBJ1-1	CASSHPTTGINTEAFF
14	TRBV15	TRBJ2-2	CATRYGAWAGELFF
15	TRBV20-1	TRBJ2-7	CSARSGGPHSYEQYF
14	TRBV28	TRBJ1-6	CASSLARGYSPLHF
13	TRBV5-1	TRBJ2-1	CASSLTGFNEQFF
15	TRBV15	TRBJ2-1	CATSRGGGPYNEQFF
12	TRBV12-3/TRBV12-4	TRBJ2-7	CASSLDPASLHF
14	TRBV15	TRBJ2-2	CATRGLAGTGELFF
15	TRBV20-1	TRBJ2-1	CSASFGALFYNEQFF
17	TRBV15	TRBJ2-2	CATSRGGIAINTGELFF
16	TRBV5-1	TRBJ2-1	CASSRIAGGRNNEQFF
15	TRBV7-2	TRBJ2-3	CASTLAGGLSDTQYF
16	TRBV5-6	TRBJ2-3	CASSLAWEDYTDTQYF
13	TRBV12-3/TRBV12-4	TRBJ1-2	CASRRSGDYGYTF
17	TRBV7-9	TRBJ2-1	CASSLAGAGGGYNEQFF
14	TRBV7-2	TRBJ1-1	CASSLRDLSTEAFF
12	TRBV2	TRBJ2-7	CASSVKGYEQYF
14	TRBV9	TRBJ2-5	CASSVSRGKETQYF
15	TRBV7-2	TRBJ2-7	CASSLDPGASYEQYF
14	TRBV2	TRBJ2-1	CASNSAGPYNEQFF
18	TRBV9	TRBJ2-7	CASSVGGSGGEVSYEQYF
16	TRBV6-1	TRBJ2-2	CASSEEGLANTGELFF